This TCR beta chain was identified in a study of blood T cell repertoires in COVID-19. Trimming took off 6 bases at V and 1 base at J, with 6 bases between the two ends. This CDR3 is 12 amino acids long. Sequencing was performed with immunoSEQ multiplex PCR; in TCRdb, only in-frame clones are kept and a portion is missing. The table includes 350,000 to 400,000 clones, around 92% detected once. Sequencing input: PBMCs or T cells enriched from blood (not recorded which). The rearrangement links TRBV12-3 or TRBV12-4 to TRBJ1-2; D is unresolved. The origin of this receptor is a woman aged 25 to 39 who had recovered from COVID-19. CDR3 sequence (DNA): TGTGCCAGCAGCAGGCATAACTATGGCTACACCTTC. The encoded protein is CASSRHNYGYTF.